The clone carrying this T cell receptor (beta chain) was found a few times. This CDR3 has 15 residues. V was pared by 1 base and J by 6 bases, with 12 bases between. The germline gives CDR1 LNHDA, CDR2 SQIVND (reference sequence). The sample belongs to a study of T cell repertoires in ileal Crohn's disease. TCRdb's table, derived via immunoSEQ multiplex PCR, lists solely in-frame clones and lacks some. The sample shows around 7,400 clones, roughly 80% of them seen only once. Source material: ileal tissue. The receptor's source is an adult with Crohn's disease. V gene TRBV19 combines with J gene TRBJ2-2, with D possibly matching TRBD1 (6 bases). In nucleotides, the CDR3 is TGTGCCAGTAGTATAGTAGTGACAGGTGCCGGGGAGCTGTTTTTT. This codes for CASSIVVTGAGELFF.